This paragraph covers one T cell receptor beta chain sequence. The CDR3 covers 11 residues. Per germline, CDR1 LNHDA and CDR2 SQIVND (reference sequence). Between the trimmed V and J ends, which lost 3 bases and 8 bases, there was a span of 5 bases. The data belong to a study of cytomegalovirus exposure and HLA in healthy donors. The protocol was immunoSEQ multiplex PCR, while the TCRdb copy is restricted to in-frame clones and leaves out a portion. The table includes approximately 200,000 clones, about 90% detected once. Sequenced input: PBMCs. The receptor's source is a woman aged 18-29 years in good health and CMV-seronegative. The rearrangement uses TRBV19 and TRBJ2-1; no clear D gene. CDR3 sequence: CASSIFYEQFF. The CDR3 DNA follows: TGTGCCAGTAGTATCTTTTATGAGCAGTTCTTC.